This passage covers 21 T cell receptor beta chains from one sample sequenced in a study of cytomegalovirus exposure and HLA in healthy donors. The study ran its PCR with 60 Vbeta and 13 Jbeta primers. TCRdb's table, derived via immunoSEQ multiplex PCR, lists solely in-frame clones and lacks some. The sample has around 120,000 clones, approximately 80% seen once. Source material: PBMCs. All receptors derive from a female donor in good health and CMV-seropositive.

This clone appeared a single time. The gene calls are TRBV9 and TRBJ2-2, with unresolved D. Germline CDR1 SGDLS, CDR2 YYNGEE. The CDR3 is 13 amino acids. Trimming removed 5 bases from V and 4 bases from J, with 9 bases in between. DNA for the CDR3: TGTGCCAGCAGTGGGCCCGGCACCGGGGAGCTGTTTTTT. This gives the protein CASSGPGTGELFF.

The V gene is TRBV28, the J gene TRBJ1-6; TRBD1 matches 9 bases. Germline CDR1 MDHEN, CDR2 SYDVKM. With V trimmed by 6 bases and J by 10 bases, 13 bases remained unmatched. CDR3 length: 16 amino acids. CDR3 DNA sequence: TGTGCCAGCAGCTCCCCGGGACAGGGAAAGAGCTCACCCCTCCACTTT. Amino acids: CASSSPGQGKSSPLHF.

This chain joins TRBV4-3 and TRBJ2-3; D unclear. The CDR3 extends over 17 amino acids. CDR1 LGHNA and CDR2 YSLEER come from the germline V gene. V lost 0 bases and J 4 bases, leaving 17 bases between the germline ends. CDR3 sequence: CASSQDPRPVPPDTQYF. The CDR3 DNA is TGCGCCAGCAGCCAAGATCCCAGGCCGGTCCCCCCAGATACGCAGTATTTT.

The chain combines TRBV6-4 with TRBJ1-2; the D is unclear. Trimming removed 4 bases at V and 6 bases at J, with 15 bases between. The CDR3 contains 14 residues. Germline V CDR1 and CDR2: MRHNA, SNTAGT. CDR3 in amino acids: CASSALEDSHGYTF. The CDR3 coding sequence is TGTGCCAGCAGTGCCCTCGAGGACTCCCATGGCTACACCTTC.

V and J are TRBV6-1 and TRBJ1-4; D not resolved. Germline CDR1 and CDR2: MNHNS and SASEGT. Trimming removed 4 bases at V and 8 bases at J, with 14 bases between. The CDR3 has 14 residues. CDR3 nucleotides: TGTGCCAGCAGTGGACGGAGGTGGGAAGAAAAACTGTTTTTT. Translation: CASSGRRWEEKLFF.

CDR3 nucleotides: TGTGCCAGCAGTTACTTCACAGACCCAGATACGCAGTATTTT. As protein: CASSYFTDPDTQYF. V and J are TRBV6-6 and TRBJ2-3; no firm D call. The CDR3 has 14 amino acids. V gave up 1 base and J gave up 4 bases, with 9 bases separating them. The germline V gene encodes CDR1 MNHNY and CDR2 SVGAGI (reference sequence).

V gene TRBV18 combines with J gene TRBJ1-2; no reliable D call. Germline lookup yields CDR1 KGHSH and CDR2 LQKENI. V was clipped by 6 bases and J by 5 bases, with 16 bases between them. The CDR3 runs 14 residues. The DNA for the CDR3 is TGTGCCAGCTCCCCCCCCACCGGGGAGTATGGCTACACCTTC. Its translation: CASSPPTGEYGYTF.

This clone appeared once. The chain employs TRBV7-2 and TRBJ2-7, with D tentatively TRBD1 (6 bases). The germline CDR1 and CDR2 sequences are SGHTA and FQGNSA. CDR3 size: 15 residues. V lost 5 bases and J 3 bases, leaving 17 bases between the germline ends. CDR3 nucleotide sequence: TGTGCCAGCAGCACCTCCTCGACAGGATACTACGAGCAGTACTTC. This encodes CASSTSSTGYYEQYF.

This clone has just a few counts. The V and J genes are TRBV5-1 and TRBJ2-7, with TRBD1 identical over 7 bases. J gave up 3 bases and V 3 bases, and 6 bases lay outside the gene matches. Looked up from germline, CDR1 is SGHRS and CDR2 is YFSETQ. This CDR3 contains 14 residues. This chain's CDR3 is CASSYRDSNYEQYF. The CDR3 DNA follows: TGCGCCAGCAGCTACCGGGACAGCAACTACGAGCAGTACTTC.

The chain has TRBV30 and TRBJ1-6; D possibly corresponds to TRBD1 (5 bases). The V gene lost 3 bases and the J gene lost 4 bases, with 10 bases spanning the gap. Germline V lookup: CDR1 GTSNPN, CDR2 SVGIG (reference sequence). This CDR3 spans 14 amino acids. The CDR3 region is CAWSMGGYNSPLHF. CDR3 nucleotide sequence: TGTGCCTGGAGCATGGGGGGGTATAATTCACCCCTCCACTTT.

This clone was seen a handful of times. V gene TRBV6-6 combines with J gene TRBJ1-5; TRBD1 might be the D (5 bases). V lost 11 bases, J lost 5 bases, and 16 bases lay in between. Germline lookup yields CDR1 MNHNY and CDR2 SVGAGI (reference sequence). CDR3 length: 13 amino acids. The CDR3 is CAATGGTHQPQHF. CDR3 in DNA: TGTGCCGCCACCGGCGGGACCCATCAGCCCCAGCATTTT.

This chain joins TRBV9 and TRBJ1-6; no clear D gene. This CDR3 is built from 13 residues. Trimming cost V 3 bases and J 10 bases, with 11 bases left between them. Germline V lookup: CDR1 SGDLS, CDR2 YYNGEE. The CDR3 bases are TGTGCCAGCAGCGAGGACGGAGGGTCACCCCTCCACTTT. This encodes CASSEDGGSPLHF.

The chain has TRBV5-6 and TRBJ2-5; TRBD2 is a possible D gene (7 bases). This CDR3 contains 16 residues. V was clipped by 3 bases and J by 5 bases, with 20 bases between them. Germline V gene sequence: CDR1 SGHDT, CDR2 YYEEEE. This CDR3 is CASSWTLGGADETQYF. CDR3 in DNA: TGTGCCAGCAGCTGGACGTTGGGGGGGGCTGACGAGACCCAGTACTTC.

The chain has TRBV9 and TRBJ1-2; D is uncertain. The V end was cut by 5 bases, the J end by 6 bases, with 17 bases between. Germline assignment: CDR1 SGDLS and CDR2 YYNGEE. The CDR3 runs to 14 residues. CDR3 amino acids: CASSNGHLTNGYTF. The DNA for the CDR3 is TGTGCCAGCAGTAACGGCCATCTTACTAATGGCTACACCTTC.

The chain employs TRBV5-1 and TRBJ2-3, with D possibly being TRBD2 (7 bases). Germline CDR1 is SGHRS and CDR2 is YFSETQ. The CDR3 runs to 15 residues. Trimming shortened V by 0 bases and J by 10 bases, and 18 bases separated the two germline ends. CDR3 residues: CASSLGAGGPFSQYF. CDR3 sequence (DNA): TGCGCCAGCAGCTTGGGGGCCGGGGGGCCCTTCTCGCAGTATTTT.

This clone was seen a few times. The chain couples TRBV28 to TRBJ2-7; 7 nucleotides agree with TRBD1. This CDR3 spans 13 amino acids. V dropped 3 bases and J dropped 4; count of bases not matched to a gene: 3. Germline CDR1 is MDHEN and CDR2 is SYDVKM. CDR3 coding DNA: TGTGCCAGCAGTTTTCAGGGGGTATACGAGCAGTACTTC. It is translated as CASSFQGVYEQYF.

The chain links TRBV30 to TRBJ1-2, with D possibly TRBD1 on 6 matching bases. The V end was cut by 3 bases, the J end by 2 bases, with 13 bases between. Germline loops: CDR1 GTSNPN, CDR2 SVGIG (reference sequence). This CDR3 spans 14 amino acids. The CDR3 DNA sequence: TGTGCCTGGAGAGGTACAGGGAGAAACTATGGCTACACCTTC. Amino acid sequence: CAWRGTGRNYGYTF.

The rearrangement joins TRBV30 to TRBJ1-6; tentatively, D is TRBD1 (6 bases). V was clipped by 7 bases and J by 10 bases, with 14 bases between them. The CDR3 is made up of 12 amino acids. Germline V lookup: CDR1 GTSNPN, CDR2 SVGIG (reference sequence). CDR3 protein: CAYNRDRSPLHF. For the CDR3, the DNA is TGTGCCTACAACCGAGACAGGTCACCCCTCCACTTT. Using reference TRBV30 and TRBJ1-6 for the parts outside the CDR3, the full variable domain is SQTIHQWPATLVQPVGSPLSLECTVEGTSNPNLYWYRQAAGRGLQLLFYSVGIGQISSEVPQNLSASRPQDRQFILSSKKLLLSDSGFYLCAYNRDRSPLHFGNGTRLTVT.

This chain joins TRBV5-8 and TRBJ2-1; tentatively, D is TRBD1 (6 bases). Germline CDR1 is SGHTS and CDR2 is YDEGEE. CDR3 size: 15 residues. Trimming removed 0 bases at V and 5 bases at J, with 12 bases between. The CDR3 spells CASSLEGGAHNEQFF. The CDR3 DNA follows: TGTGCCAGCAGCTTGGAAGGGGGAGCCCACAATGAGCAGTTCTTC.

Regarding this clone: Sequence at one end of the junction differs from germline and may be a read error. The V and J genes are TRBV4-3 and TRBJ2-1; 8 nucleotides align to TRBD1. Germline lookup yields CDR1 LGHNA and CDR2 YSLEER. This CDR3 comprises 12 residues. The CDR3 reads CASSQDGQGVLF. In nucleotides, the CDR3 is TGCGCCAGCAGCCAAGACGGACAGGGCGTCCTCTTC.

The chain combines TRBV6-1 with TRBJ1-1; the D is unclear. V lost 0 bases and J lost 7, with 9 bases in between. This CDR3 has 13 amino acids. From germline, CDR1 is MNHNS and CDR2 SASEGT. The CDR3 coding sequence is TGTGCCAGCAGTGAAGCCCGACAACTTGAAGCTTTCTTT. Translated: CASSEARQLEAFF.